This T cell receptor (beta chain) was observed in a study of T cells in Graves' hyperthyroidism and ophthalmopathy. Amplified TCR beta CDR3 regions came from RNA transcripts. The TCR CDR3 first-round RT-PCR relied on the HTBI primer set. TCRdb analysed the multiplex PCR reads with MiXCR anew, one entry per CDR3 protein. This table holds 660,000 or so distinct CDR3 sequences, just under 45% found once. The specimen sequenced was peripheral blood or thyroid tissue (not recorded which). The receptor's source is an adult man with Graves' disease, either hyperthyroidism or ophthalmopathy (not recorded which).

The CDR3, as DNA: TGTGCCAGCAGTGCCCCAGGGGGTCAACAGCCCCAGCATTTT. Encoded protein: CASSAPGGQQPQHF. The chain couples TRBV6-1 to TRBJ1-5; TRBD1 matches at 7 bases. The CDR3 spans 14 residues. Germline values: CDR1 MNHNS, CDR2 SASEGT. V lost 4 bases, J lost 7 bases, and 7 bases stayed unmatched.